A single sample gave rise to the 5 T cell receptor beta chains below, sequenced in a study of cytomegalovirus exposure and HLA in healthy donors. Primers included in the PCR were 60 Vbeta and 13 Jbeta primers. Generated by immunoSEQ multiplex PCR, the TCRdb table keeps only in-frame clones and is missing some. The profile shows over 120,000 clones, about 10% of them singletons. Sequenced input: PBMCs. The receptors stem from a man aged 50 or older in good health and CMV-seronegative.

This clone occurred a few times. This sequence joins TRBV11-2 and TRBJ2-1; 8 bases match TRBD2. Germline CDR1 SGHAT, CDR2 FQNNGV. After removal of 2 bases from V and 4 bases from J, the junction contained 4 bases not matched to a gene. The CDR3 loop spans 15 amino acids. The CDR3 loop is CASSLSGGPYNEQFF. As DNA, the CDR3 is TGTGCCAGCAGCTTAAGCGGGGGTCCTTACAATGAGCAGTTCTTC.

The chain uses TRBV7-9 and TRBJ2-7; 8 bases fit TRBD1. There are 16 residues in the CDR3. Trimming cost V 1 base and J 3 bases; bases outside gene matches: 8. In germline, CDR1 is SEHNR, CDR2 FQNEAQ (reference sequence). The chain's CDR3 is CASSLVSGQGGYEQYF. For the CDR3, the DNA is TGTGCCAGCAGCTTAGTCTCCGGACAGGGCGGCTACGAGCAGTACTTC.

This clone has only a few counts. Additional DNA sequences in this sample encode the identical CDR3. CDR3: CASSLSVNYGYTF. In nucleotides, the CDR3 is TGTGCCAGCAGTTTGTCGGTTAACTATGGCTACACCTTC. V and J are TRBV28 and TRBJ1-2, with unresolved D. The CDR3 runs 13 residues. Germline CDR1 reads MDHEN; CDR2 reads SYDVKM. V lost 3 bases, J lost 1 base, and 6 bases lay in between.

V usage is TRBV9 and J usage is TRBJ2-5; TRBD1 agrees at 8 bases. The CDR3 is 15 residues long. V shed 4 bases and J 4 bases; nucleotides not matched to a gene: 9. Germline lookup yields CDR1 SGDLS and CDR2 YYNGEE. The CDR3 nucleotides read TGTGCCAGCAGCCAACGGACAGGGAATGCAGAGACCCAGTACTTC. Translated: CASSQRTGNAETQYF.

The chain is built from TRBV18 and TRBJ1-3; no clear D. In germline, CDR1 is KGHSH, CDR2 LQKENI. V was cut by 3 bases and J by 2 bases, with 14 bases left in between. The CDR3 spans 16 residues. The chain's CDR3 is CASSPRSGTPGNTIYF. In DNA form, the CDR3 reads TGTGCCAGCTCACCCCGGAGTGGAACGCCTGGAAACACCATATATTTT.